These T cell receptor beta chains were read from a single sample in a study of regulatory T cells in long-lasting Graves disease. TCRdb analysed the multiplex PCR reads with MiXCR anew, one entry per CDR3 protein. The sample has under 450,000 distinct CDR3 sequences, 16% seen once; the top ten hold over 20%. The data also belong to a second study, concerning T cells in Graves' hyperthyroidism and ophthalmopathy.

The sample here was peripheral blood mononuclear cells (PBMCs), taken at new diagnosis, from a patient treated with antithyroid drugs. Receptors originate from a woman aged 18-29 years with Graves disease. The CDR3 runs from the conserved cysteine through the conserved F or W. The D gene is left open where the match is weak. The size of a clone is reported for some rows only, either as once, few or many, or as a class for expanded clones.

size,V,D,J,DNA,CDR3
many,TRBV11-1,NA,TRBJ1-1,TGTGCCAGCAGAAGACAGGCTGGGAACACTGAAGCTTTCTTT,CASRRQAGNTEAFF
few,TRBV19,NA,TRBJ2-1,TGTGCCAGTAGTGGCGGGTGGGCCTACAATGAGCAGTTCTTC,CASSGGWAYNEQFF
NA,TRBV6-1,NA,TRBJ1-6,TGTGCTAGCAGTGCCCCGGGACCACAAACTACGTTT,CASSAPGPQTTF
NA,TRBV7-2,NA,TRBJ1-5,TGTGCCAGCGGCCAGGCGGAGAATCAGCCCCAGCATTTT,CASGQAENQPQHF
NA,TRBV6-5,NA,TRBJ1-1,TGTGCCAGCAGCACCGGGGGGGGCGGTGCCGGGGGGAACACTGAAGCTTTCTTT,CASSTGGGGAGGNTEAFF
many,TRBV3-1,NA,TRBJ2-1,TGTGCCAGCAGCCAAGCGCCCCAACCGTGGAATGAGCAGTTCTTC,CASSQAPQPWNEQFF
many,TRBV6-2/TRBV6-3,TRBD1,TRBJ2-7,TGTGCCAGCAGTGGAAGACAGGGGGCGAGTGTAGCCTACGAGCAGTACTTC,CASSGRQGASVAYEQYF
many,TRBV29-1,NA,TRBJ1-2,TGCAGCGTTGTAGGACAGATTAACTATGGCTACACCTTC,CSVVGQINYGYTF
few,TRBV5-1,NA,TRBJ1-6,TGCGCCAGCAGCTTGGCCGATACCCCAGGGATAAATTCACCCCTCCACTTT,CASSLADTPGINSPLHF
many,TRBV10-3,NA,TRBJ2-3,TGTGCCATCAGCCAGACCGGAGATACGCAGTATTTT,CAISQTGDTQYF
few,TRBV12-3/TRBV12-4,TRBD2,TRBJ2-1,TGTGCCAGCCGACTAGCGGGGGGTCTGCAGTTCTTC,CASRLAGGLQFF
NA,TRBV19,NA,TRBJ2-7,TGTGCCAGTAGGCAGGACGTATCCTCCTACGAGCAGTACTTC,CASRQDVSSYEQYF
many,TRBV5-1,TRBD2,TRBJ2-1,TGCGCCAGCGCCCCTCTAGCGGGAGCCGCCAATGAGCAGTTCTTC,CASAPLAGAANEQFF
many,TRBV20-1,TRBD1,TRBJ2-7,TGCAGTGCTAGTCTGGCAGGGGGTCTGTACGAGCAGTACTTC,CSASLAGGLYEQYF
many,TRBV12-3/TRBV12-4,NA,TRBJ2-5,TGTGCCAGCAGTTTGAATCGAGGGGGGGCCTCGGGGGAGACCCAGTACTTC,CASSLNRGGASGETQYF
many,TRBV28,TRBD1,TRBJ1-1,TGTGCCAGCAGTCCCCCTCCGGGACAGGGTCCGTTTTTTTTCCCTGAAGCTTTCTTT,CASSPPPGQGPFFFPEAFF
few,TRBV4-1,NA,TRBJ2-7,TGCGCCAGCAGCCAACAGAACGGGGGCGAGCAGTACTTC,CASSQQNGGEQYF
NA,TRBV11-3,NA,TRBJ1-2,TGTGCCAGCAGCTTAGGACAGGCCCGATCGACCTTC,CASSLGQARSTF
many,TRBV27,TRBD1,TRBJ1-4,TGTGCCAGCTGGGGGGGGACAGGGAATGAAAAACTGTTTTTT,CASWGGTGNEKLFF
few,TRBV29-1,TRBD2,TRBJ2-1,TGCAGCCCCGGGTCGGGGGGTTACAATGAGCAGTTCTTC,CSPGSGGYNEQFF
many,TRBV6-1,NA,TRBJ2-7,TGTGCCAGCACCGATCTCGATACCTACGAGCAGTACTTC,CASTDLDTYEQYF
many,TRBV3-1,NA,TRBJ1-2,TGTGCCAGCAGCCCAACACTCGGATACTACACCTTC,CASSPTLGYYTF
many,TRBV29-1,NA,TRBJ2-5,TGCAGCGTGCACAGGAGTTCGGGGGAGACCCAGTACTTC,CSVHRSSGETQYF
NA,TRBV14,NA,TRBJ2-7,TGTGCCAGCAGCCAAGATCATACAGCATCCTACGAGCAGTACTTC,CASSQDHTASYEQYF
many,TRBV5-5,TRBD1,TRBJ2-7,TGTGCCAGCAGCGGGACAGGCGAGTACGAGCAGTACTTC,CASSGTGEYEQYF
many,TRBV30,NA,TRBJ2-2,TGTGCCTGGAGTGCCCTCGGACAACTCACCGGGGAGCTGTTTTTT,CAWSALGQLTGELFF
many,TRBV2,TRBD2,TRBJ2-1,TGTGCCAGCAGAGTTACGGGACTAAGGCCCAATGAGCAGTTCTTC,CASRVTGLRPNEQFF
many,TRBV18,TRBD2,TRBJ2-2,TGTGCCAGCTCACCACGGACTAGCGGGGACACCGGGGAGCTGTTTTTT,CASSPRTSGDTGELFF
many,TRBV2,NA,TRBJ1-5,TGTGCCAGCAGTGAAGCAGGACAGCAGTTGGATCAGCCCCAGCATTTT,CASSEAGQQLDQPQHF
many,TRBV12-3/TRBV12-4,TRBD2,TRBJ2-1,TGTGCCAGCAGCGACCCGGGGGGTGTCCCCTCCTACAATGAGCAGTTCTTC,CASSDPGGVPSYNEQFF
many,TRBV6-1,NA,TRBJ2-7,TGTGCCAGCAGTGAAATTTTGTGGAGGGTCTGGTCCTACGAGCAGTACTTC,CASSEILWRVWSYEQYF
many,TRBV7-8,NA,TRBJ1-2,TGTGCCAGCAGCTTAATCTTCGCCAGGGAGGTATATGGCTACACCTTC,CASSLIFAREVYGYTF
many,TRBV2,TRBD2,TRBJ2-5,TGTGCCAGCTCATGGACTAGCGGGCAAGAGACCCAGTACTTC,CASSWTSGQETQYF
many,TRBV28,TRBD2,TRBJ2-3,TGTGCCAGCAGGAACACGGGAGGGCGGAATACGCAGTATTTT,CASRNTGGRNTQYF
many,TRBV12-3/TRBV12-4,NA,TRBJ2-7,TGTGCCAGCAGTGTAAACCGGGGATACGAGCAGTACTTC,CASSVNRGYEQYF
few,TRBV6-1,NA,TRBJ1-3,TGTGCCAGCGTGTTGGGAAACACCATATATTTT,CASVLGNTIYF
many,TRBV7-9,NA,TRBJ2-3,TGTGCTAGCAGCTTAGGAGGCTATGGCACAGATACGCAGTATTTT,CASSLGGYGTDTQYF
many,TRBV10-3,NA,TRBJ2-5,TGTGCCATCAGTGAGTCTGCGGGGTCAGAGACCCAGTACTTC,CAISESAGSETQYF
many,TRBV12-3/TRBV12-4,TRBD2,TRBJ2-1,TGTGCCAGCAGGCCGGGACTAGCGGGAACCGGTGAGCAGTTCTTC,CASRPGLAGTGEQFF
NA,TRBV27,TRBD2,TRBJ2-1,TGTGCCAGCAGTTCGGCGGGGGGGCCGAGAGAGCAGTTCTTC,CASSSAGGPREQFF
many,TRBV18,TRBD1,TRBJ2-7,TGTGCCAGCTCAGACCGGGACAGGGGCAACGAGCAGTACTTC,CASSDRDRGNEQYF
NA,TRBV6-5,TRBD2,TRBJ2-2,TGTGCCAGCAGTTCCCCTAGCGGGAGCAGGACCGGGGAGCTGTTTTTT,CASSSPSGSRTGELFF
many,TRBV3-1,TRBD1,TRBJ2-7,TGTGCCAGTCAGGGGGCAACGTACGAGCAGTACTTC,CASQGATYEQYF
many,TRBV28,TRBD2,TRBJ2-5,TGTGCCAGCAGTTCCCACCGCGCTAGCGGGCAAGAGACCCAGTACTTC,CASSSHRASGQETQYF
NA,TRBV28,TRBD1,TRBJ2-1,TGTGCCAGCAGTGCCCCCGGGACAGGGGGAAGGGCGCCCTACAATGAGCAGTTCTTC,CASSAPGTGGRAPYNEQFF
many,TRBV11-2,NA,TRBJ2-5,TGTGCCAGCAGCTTATTTCCGGAGAAAACCCAAGAGACCCAGTACTTC,CASSLFPEKTQETQYF
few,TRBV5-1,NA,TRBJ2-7,TGCGCCAGCAGCTTGGCCTTACTAGACAGGTCCCGTGCCTACGAGCAGTACTTC,CASSLALLDRSRAYEQYF
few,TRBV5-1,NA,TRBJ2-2,TGCGCCAGCAGCTTGGAACCCGACACCGGGGAGCTGTTTTTT,CASSLEPDTGELFF
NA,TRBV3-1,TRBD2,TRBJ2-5,TGTGCCAGCAGCCAAATCCTACTAGCGGGGGGCCAAGAGACCCAGTACTTC,CASSQILLAGGQETQYF
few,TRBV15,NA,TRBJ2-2,TGTGCCACCAGCACGGCGAACACCGGGGAGCTGTTTTTT,CATSTANTGELFF
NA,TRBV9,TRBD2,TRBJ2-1,TGTGCCAGCAGCCTACAGCGGGAGAATGTGAGGAATGAGCAGTTCTTC,CASSLQRENVRNEQFF
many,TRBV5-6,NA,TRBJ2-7,TGTGCCAGCAGCTTGGTTGGGGCAGGGAACTACGAGCAGTACTTC,CASSLVGAGNYEQYF
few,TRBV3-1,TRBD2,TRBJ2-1,TGTGCCAGCAGCCCTTACCTCGGACTAGTTCGAGCCTACAATGAGCAGTTCTTC,CASSPYLGLVRAYNEQFF
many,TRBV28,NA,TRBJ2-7,TGTGCCAGCAGTCCCCAACAGGGATACGAGCAGTACTTC,CASSPQQGYEQYF
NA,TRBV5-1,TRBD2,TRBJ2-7,TGCGCCAGCAGCACGGGGACTAGCGGGTACGAGCAGTACTTC,CASSTGTSGYEQYF
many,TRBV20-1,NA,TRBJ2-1,TGCAGTGCTAGAGAAGGCACAGGGCGCAATGAGCAGTTCTTC,CSAREGTGRNEQFF
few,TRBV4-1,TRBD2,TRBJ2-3,TGCGCCAGCAGCCAAGGCGGTCTAGCGGGGGCATCTAGCACAGATACGCAGTATTTT,CASSQGGLAGASSTDTQYF